The 32 T cell receptor beta chains below come from one sample, sequenced in a study of T cells and Merkel cell carcinoma outcomes. Measured with immunoSEQ multiplex PCR; TCRdb has only the in-frame clones, and not every one. The repertoire holds around 8,900 clones, under 90% seen once, with around 2.5% in the top ten. The sequenced sample was tumor tissue from Merkel cell carcinoma. All receptors derive from a human donor with Merkel cell carcinoma.

This clone turned up a few times. V and J are TRBV6-6 and TRBJ1-2; 10 bases are shared with TRBD1. The CDR3 is made up of 13 amino acids. Germline CDR1 and CDR2: MNHNY and SVGAGI (reference sequence). V was clipped by 6 bases and J by 8 bases; unmatched bases: 6. The DNA of the CDR3 is TGTGCCAGCAGAGGGACAGGGGCAGGAGGCTACACCTTC. It codes for CASRGTGAGGYTF.

This chain links TRBV5-1 with TRBJ1-1, with unresolved D. Germline loops: CDR1 SGHRS, CDR2 YFSETQ. The CDR3 consists of 14 residues. Trimming left V 0 bases short and J 1 base short, with 7 bases between. CDR3: CASSLVAGNTEAFF. The DNA of the CDR3 is TGCGCCAGCAGCTTGGTAGCGGGGAACACTGAAGCTTTCTTT. The full variable domain, completed using reference TRBV5-1 and TRBJ1-1, is KAGVTQTPRYLIKTRGQQVTLSCSPISGHRSVSWYQQTPGQGLQFLFEYFSETQRNKGNFPGRFSGRQFSNSRSEMNVSTLELGDSALYLCASSLVAGNTEAFFGQGTRLTVV.

The gene calls are TRBV25-1 and TRBJ2-1; 9 nucleotides line up with TRBD1. Trimming took 4 bases from V and 0 from J; bases not matched to a gene: 4. The CDR3 is 16 residues long. The V gene's germline CDR1 is MGHDK and CDR2 SYGVNS. The CDR3 sequence: CASSGWTGDSYNEQFF. CDR3 bases: TGTGCCAGCAGTGGGTGGACAGGGGACTCCTACAATGAGCAGTTCTTC.

The rearrangement uses TRBV5-4 and TRBJ2-5; 8 bases align to TRBD2. The CDR3 contains 16 residues. Germline values: CDR1 SGHNT, CDR2 YYREEE (reference sequence). V gave up 4 bases and J gave up 0 bases; unmatched junction bases: 8. The CDR3 DNA follows: TGTGCCAGCAGCCCTGTGGCGGGGGGCCACCAAGAGACCCAGTACTTC. It specifies CASSPVAGGHQETQYF.

The V and J genes are TRBV5-4 and TRBJ1-2; maybe TRBD1 (5 bases). CDR3 length: 14 residues. In germline, CDR1 is SGHNT, CDR2 YYREEE (reference sequence). The V and J ends lost 4 bases and 6 bases respectively, with 16 bases between them. CDR3: CASSLDQGVDGYTF. As DNA, the CDR3 is TGTGCCAGCAGCCTGGATCAGGGAGTGGATGGCTACACCTTC.

CDR3 region: CATSRVRASVSGANVLTF. As DNA, the CDR3 is TGTGCCACCAGCAGAGTGCGGGCGTCTGTCTCTGGGGCCAACGTCCTGACTTTC. The chain uses TRBV15 and TRBJ2-6, with D perhaps TRBD2 (5 bases). V was pared by 1 base and J by 0 bases, with 13 bases between. CDR1 is LNHNV, CDR2 YYDKDF, per germline (reference sequence). The CDR3 consists of 18 residues.

The sample holds one count of this clone. DNA for the CDR3: TGTGCCAGCAGCCGCCGCCAGGGAAGGCCCTCTGGGGCCAACGTCCTGACTTTC. Translated: CASSRRQGRPSGANVLTF. The V and J genes are TRBV5-4 and TRBJ2-6; TRBD1 is a possible D gene (5 bases). The CDR3 consists of 18 residues. CDR1 and CDR2 from the germline V gene are SGHNT and YYREEE (reference sequence). V lost 4 bases and J 0 bases, leaving 17 bases between the germline ends.

CDR3 loop: CASSLGQGRKTLEQFF. CDR3 DNA sequence: TGTGCCAGCAGCTTAGGCCAGGGCCGGAAAACCCTTGAGCAGTTCTTC. The chain is built from TRBV7-9 and TRBJ2-1; weak D call: TRBD1 (5 bases). V lost 1 base and J 9 bases, leaving 19 bases between the germline ends. The CDR3 totals 16 residues. Germline CDR1 SEHNR, CDR2 FQNEAQ (reference sequence).

This clone was seen a single time. The chain employs TRBV30 and TRBJ2-2; 13 bases agree with TRBD2. V lost 4 bases and J lost 3; bases outside the gene matches: 8. CDR3 length: 17 amino acids. Looked up from germline, CDR1 is GTSNPN and CDR2 is SVGIG (reference sequence). The CDR3 DNA is TGTGCCTGGATTGGACTAGCGGGGGTAGGCTACACCGGGGAGCTGTTTTTT. Translating it yields CAWIGLAGVGYTGELFF. The complete variable domain, with remaining parts taken from reference TRBV30 and TRBJ2-2, reads SQTIHQWPATLVQPVGSPLSLECTVEGTSNPNLYWYRQAAGRGLQLLFYSVGIGQISSEVPQNLSASRPQDRQFILSSKKLLLSDSGFYLCAWIGLAGVGYTGELFFGEGSRLTVL.

The chain has TRBV25-1 and TRBJ1-4; D may be TRBD1 (5 bases). V was shortened by 5 bases and J by 7 bases, with 17 bases between the two germline ends. Per germline, CDR1 MGHDK and CDR2 SYGVNS. The CDR3 loop spans 15 amino acids. CDR3 DNA sequence: TGTGCCAGCAGTAAAACCGGGACGGGGAGTGAAAAACTGTTTTTT. It codes for CASSKTGTGSEKLFF.

This clone came up a few times. The rearrangement joins TRBV7-9 to TRBJ2-3, with TRBD1 matching over 11 bases. This CDR3 is 14 amino acids long. With 3 bases clipped from V and 5 bases from J, the junction kept 1 base outside the gene matches. From germline, CDR1 is SEHNR and CDR2 FQNEAQ (reference sequence). CDR3 coding DNA: TGTGCCAGCAGCTTGGGACAGGGGGGAGATACGCAGTATTTT. Protein sequence: CASSLGQGGDTQYF.

The chain combines TRBV5-1 with TRBJ2-2, with TRBD1 as a possible D gene (5 bases). The CDR3 consists of 16 residues. The ends were cut back, 0 bases at V and 4 bases at J, with 13 bases in the middle. In germline, CDR1 is SGHRS, CDR2 YFSETQ. The CDR3 protein is CASSLEGVWSTGELFF. CDR3 in DNA: TGCGCCAGCAGCTTGGAAGGGGTGTGGAGCACCGGGGAGCTGTTTTTT.

This clone was seen only a few times. The chain couples TRBV11-2 to TRBJ1-1; D not resolved. V was clipped by 8 bases and J by 8 bases, with 27 bases between them. CDR1 and CDR2 from the germline V gene are SGHAT and FQNNGV. The CDR3 consists of 16 residues. The CDR3 nucleotides are TGTGCCAGCCTCTCTTTAACTCCTCCCGTGGCCTTAGAAGCTTTCTTT. It specifies CASLSLTPPVALEAFF.

V is TRBV28 and J is TRBJ1-1; 9 nucleotides match TRBD1. V gave up 5 bases and J gave up 4 bases; unmatched junction bases: 14. CDR3 length equals 17 residues. CDR1 is MDHEN and CDR2 is SYDVKM in the germline V gene. CDR3 DNA: TGTGCCAGCAGTGCCGCCGGGACAGGGACGTTGAGCACTGAAGCTTTCTTT. Translation gives CASSAAGTGTLSTEAFF.

The rearrangement links TRBV7-9 to TRBJ2-1; a possible D gene is TRBD1 (5 bases). Germline CDR1 reads SEHNR; CDR2 reads FQNEAQ (reference sequence). The CDR3 extends over 14 amino acids. V was clipped by 3 bases and J by 3 bases, with 9 bases between them. The CDR3 loop is CASSFHRFYNEQFF. The CDR3 DNA reads TGTGCCAGCAGCTTCCACAGGTTCTACAATGAGCAGTTCTTC.

V is TRBV7-2 and J is TRBJ1-4; weak D call: TRBD1 (5 bases). With 3 bases removed from V and 7 bases from J, the gap between germline ends came to 21 bases. The CDR3 totals 17 residues. Germline CDR1 SGHTA, CDR2 FQGNSA. CDR3 residues: CASSFSLDGGGSEKLFF. In DNA, the CDR3 is TGTGCCAGCAGCTTTTCCCTTGACGGGGGAGGAAGTGAAAAACTGTTTTTT.

This clone appeared a single time. V gene TRBV5-1 combines with J gene TRBJ1-1; 9 bases match TRBD1. J gave up 4 bases and V 4 bases, and 5 bases lay outside the gene matches. The CDR3 has 14 residues. Germline V gene lookup returns CDR1 SGHRS and CDR2 YFSETQ. The CDR3 nucleotides read TGCGCCAGCAGCCAGATACAGGGGGCCACTGAAGCTTTCTTT. It specifies CASSQIQGATEAFF.

The chain recombines TRBV4-1 with TRBJ1-1; no clear D. This CDR3 region has 12 residues. V gave up 0 bases and J gave up 5 bases, with 4 bases separating them. Germline CDR1 is MGHRA and CDR2 is YSYEKL. Written as DNA, the CDR3 is TGCGCCAGCAGCCAAGATAGAACTGAAGCTTTCTTT. Amino acid sequence: CASSQDRTEAFF.

The rearrangement joins TRBV5-1 to TRBJ2-1; tentatively, D is TRBD1 or TRBD2 (5 bases each). Germline V gives CDR1 SGHRS, CDR2 YFSETQ. Trimming removed 0 bases from V and 7 bases from J, with 14 bases in between. The CDR3 is made up of 15 amino acids. CDR3 DNA sequence: TGCGCCAGCAGCTTGGGGGTAGCGCAGGGTAATGAGCAGTTCTTC. Its protein is CASSLGVAQGNEQFF.

This clone showed up just once. This chain uses TRBV9 with TRBJ2-2; 8 bases fit TRBD1. With V trimmed by 0 bases and J by 7 bases, 5 bases remained unmatched. The CDR3 totals 15 residues. CDR1 SGDLS and CDR2 YYNGEE come from the germline V gene. The CDR3 here is CASSVVDRVGGELFF. In DNA form, the CDR3 reads TGTGCCAGCAGCGTAGTGGACAGGGTTGGCGGGGAGCTGTTTTTT.

V is TRBV7-9 and J is TRBJ2-3, with TRBD2 identical over 8 bases. Germline-derived CDR1 and CDR2 are SEHNR and FQNEAQ (reference sequence). J lost 4 bases, V lost 6 bases, and 9 bases had no gene match. The CDR3 is 15 residues long. In DNA, the CDR3 is TGTGCCAGCAGTCTACCGGGACTAGTTTCAGATACGCAGTATTTT. It encodes CASSLPGLVSDTQYF.

This clone has more than one count but fewer than ten. The rearrangement joins TRBV18 to TRBJ1-1, with no clear D. From germline, CDR1 is KGHSH and CDR2 LQKENI. The V end was cut by 5 bases, the J end by 2 bases, with 12 bases between. The CDR3 spans 14 residues. The CDR3 DNA sequence: TGTGCCAGCTCAATCGGACCGGGTAACACTGAAGCTTTCTTT. This encodes CASSIGPGNTEAFF.

The V and J genes are TRBV4-3 and TRBJ1-5, with D tentatively TRBD1 (5 bases). The V gene's germline CDR1 is LGHNA and CDR2 YSLEER. This CDR3 comprises 15 residues. Trimming took 4 bases from V and 1 from J, leaving 11 bases between them. DNA of the CDR3: TGCGCCAGCAGCCCAGGGATAGGGAGCAATCAGCCCCAGCATTTT. It is translated as CASSPGIGSNQPQHF.

This chain connects TRBV15 to TRBJ2-5, with D tentatively TRBD2 (5 bases). CDR3 length equals 17 residues. The V end lost 6 bases, the J end lost 0 bases, and 20 bases lay between the germline ends. Germline V lookup: CDR1 LNHNV, CDR2 YYDKDF (reference sequence). CDR3 protein: CATRSTRLTQYQETQYF. The CDR3 DNA follows: TGTGCCACCAGGTCCACCCGACTAACCCAGTACCAAGAGACCCAGTACTTC.

The chain recombines TRBV5-6 with TRBJ2-7; D is possibly TRBD2 (5 bases). Trimming took off 5 bases at V and 4 bases at J, with 22 bases between the two ends. CDR3 length equals 16 residues. Germline V CDR1 and CDR2: SGHDT, YYEEEE. CDR3 in amino acids: CASSSDKTLMRYEQYF. In nucleotides, the CDR3 is TGTGCCAGCAGTAGCGACAAAACCCTGATGAGGTACGAGCAGTACTTC.

The chain's CDR3 is CASSLLTGGWSTEAFF. DNA of the CDR3: TGTGCCAGCAGCTTATTGACAGGGGGTTGGAGCACTGAAGCTTTCTTT. The rearrangement links TRBV5-6 to TRBJ1-1; 9 bases are a match to TRBD1. The CDR3 contains 16 residues. Per the germline V gene, CDR1 is SGHDT and CDR2 is YYEEEE. J was trimmed by 4 bases and V by 2 bases; bases with no gene match: 9.

The V and J genes are TRBV5-5 and TRBJ2-3; unclear D gene. Germline loops: CDR1 SGHKS, CDR2 YYEKEE (reference sequence). This CDR3 is built from 14 residues. The V gene lost 0 bases and the J gene lost 6 bases, with 11 bases spanning the gap. The CDR3 DNA is TGTGCCAGCAGCTTGGGATCCGCTCCGGATACGCAGTATTTT. This sequence encodes CASSLGSAPDTQYF.

V and J are TRBV19 and TRBJ2-2; 10 bases agree with TRBD2. This CDR3 comprises 19 residues. Germline CDR1 LNHDA, CDR2 SQIVND (reference sequence). V lost 8 bases to trimming and J lost 3 bases; unmatched junction nucleotides: 18. The CDR3 DNA sequence: TGTGCCAGTGATAGACAGGGGAAGGTACTAGCGGGACACACCGGGGAGCTGTTTTTT. It encodes CASDRQGKVLAGHTGELFF. Full variable domain (outside the CDR3, taken from reference TRBV19 and TRBJ2-2): DGGITQSPKYLFRKEGQNVTLSCEQNLNHDAMYWYRQDPGQGLRLIYYSQIVNDFQKGDIAEGYSVSREKKESFPLTVTSAQKNPTAFYLCASDRQGKVLAGHTGELFFGEGSRLTVL.

The gene calls are TRBV7-8 and TRBJ1-5; D is ambiguous. Germline CDR1 SGHVS, CDR2 FQNEAQ. Trimming stripped 5 bases from V and 5 bases from J, with 13 bases between. This CDR3 is 14 amino acids long. CDR3 sequence (DNA): TGTGCCAGCAGCGCGTCCTTTGGGGATCAGCCCCAGCATTTT. Amino acids: CASSASFGDQPQHF.

The chain employs TRBV18 and TRBJ2-5, with D uncertain. Trimming took 1 base from V and 1 from J, leaving 13 bases between them. Germline V lookup: CDR1 KGHSH, CDR2 LQKENI. The CDR3 consists of 16 residues. The CDR3 here is CASSPLTSVFQETQYF. Here the CDR3 DNA reads TGTGCCAGCTCACCACTAACTTCCGTCTTCCAAGAGACCCAGTACTTC.

V usage is TRBV5-1 and J usage is TRBJ1-4; 7 bases line up with TRBD1. Trimming removed 3 bases from V and 0 bases from J; junction bases left unmatched: 14. The CDR3 sequence is 19 residues long. CDR1 is SGHRS and CDR2 is YFSETQ in the germline V gene. CDR3 coding DNA: TGCGCCAGCAGCTCCAGGAGACAGGGAAGTCCGGCAACTAATGAAAAACTGTTTTTT. This gives the protein CASSSRRQGSPATNEKLFF.

The rearrangement links TRBV29-1 to TRBJ2-3, with D tentatively TRBD2 (6 bases). Germline assignment: CDR1 SQVTM and CDR2 ANQGSEA. V was cut by 7 bases and J by 4 bases, with 9 bases left in between. The CDR3 runs 11 residues. The CDR3 is CSAPGADTQYF. CDR3 nucleotides: TGCAGCGCCCCGGGGGCAGATACGCAGTATTTT.